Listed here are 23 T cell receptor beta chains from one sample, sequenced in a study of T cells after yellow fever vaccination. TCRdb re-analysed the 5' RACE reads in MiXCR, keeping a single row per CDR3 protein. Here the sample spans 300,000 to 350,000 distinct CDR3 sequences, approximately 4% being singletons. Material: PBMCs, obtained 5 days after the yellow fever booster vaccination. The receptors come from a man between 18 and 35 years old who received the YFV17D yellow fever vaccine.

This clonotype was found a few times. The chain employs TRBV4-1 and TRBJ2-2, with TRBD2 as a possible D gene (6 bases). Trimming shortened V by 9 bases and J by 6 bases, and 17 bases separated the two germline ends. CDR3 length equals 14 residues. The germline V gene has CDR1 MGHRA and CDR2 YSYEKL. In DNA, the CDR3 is TGCGCCAGTCAGACGACTAGAGGCGCCGGGGAGCTGTTTTTT. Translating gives CASQTTRGAGELFF.

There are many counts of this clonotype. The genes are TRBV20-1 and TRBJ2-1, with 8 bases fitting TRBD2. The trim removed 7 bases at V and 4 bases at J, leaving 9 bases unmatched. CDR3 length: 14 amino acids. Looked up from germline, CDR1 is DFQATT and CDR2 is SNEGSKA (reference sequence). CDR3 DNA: TGCAGTGTTCCCGGGACTAGTGATTACAATGAGCAGTTCTTC. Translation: CSVPGTSDYNEQFF.

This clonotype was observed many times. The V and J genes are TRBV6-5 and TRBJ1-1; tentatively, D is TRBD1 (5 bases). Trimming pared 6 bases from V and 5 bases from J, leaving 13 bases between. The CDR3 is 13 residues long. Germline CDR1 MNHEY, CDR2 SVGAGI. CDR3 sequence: CASSRDPRTEAFF. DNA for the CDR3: TGTGCCAGCAGCAGGGACCCCCGGACTGAAGCTTTCTTT.

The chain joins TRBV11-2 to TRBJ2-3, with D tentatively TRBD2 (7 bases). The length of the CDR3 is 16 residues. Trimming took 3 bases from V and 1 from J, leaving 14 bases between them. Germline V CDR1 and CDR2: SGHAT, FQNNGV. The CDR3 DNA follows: TGTGCCAGCAGCTTTCGAGGGGGGGCCGGCACAGATACGCAGTATTTT. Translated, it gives CASSFRGGAGTDTQYF.

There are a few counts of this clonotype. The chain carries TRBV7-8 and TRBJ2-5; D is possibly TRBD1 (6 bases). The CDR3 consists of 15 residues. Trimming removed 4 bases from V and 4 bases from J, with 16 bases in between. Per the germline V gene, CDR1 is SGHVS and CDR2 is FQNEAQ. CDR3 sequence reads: CASSSRPTGGETQYF. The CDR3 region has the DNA TGTGCCAGCAGCTCTCGGCCGACAGGCGGAGAGACCCAGTACTTC.

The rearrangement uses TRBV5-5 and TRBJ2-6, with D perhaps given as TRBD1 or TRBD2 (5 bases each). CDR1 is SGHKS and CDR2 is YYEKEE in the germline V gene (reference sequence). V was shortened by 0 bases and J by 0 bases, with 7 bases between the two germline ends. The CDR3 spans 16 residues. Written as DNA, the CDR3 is TGTGCCAGCAGCTTGGCCGGGACCTCTGGGGCCAACGTCCTGACTTTC. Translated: CASSLAGTSGANVLTF.

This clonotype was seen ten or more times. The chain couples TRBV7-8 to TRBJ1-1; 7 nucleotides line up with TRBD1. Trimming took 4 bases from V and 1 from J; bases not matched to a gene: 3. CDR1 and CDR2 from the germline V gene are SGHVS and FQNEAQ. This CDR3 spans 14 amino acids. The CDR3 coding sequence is TGTGCCAGCAGCTCCGGGACAGCGAACACTGAAGCTTTCTTT. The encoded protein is CASSSGTANTEAFF.

The CDR3 spells CASSQSNMGKNIQYF. CDR3 nucleotide sequence: TGCGCCAGCAGCCAGAGCAACATGGGCAAAAACATTCAGTACTTC. The rearrangement uses TRBV4-3 and TRBJ2-4; D uncertain. The germline V and J ends were trimmed by 3 bases and 3 bases, with 12 bases remaining between them. CDR1 is LGHNA, CDR2 YSLEER, per germline. This CDR3 has 15 residues.

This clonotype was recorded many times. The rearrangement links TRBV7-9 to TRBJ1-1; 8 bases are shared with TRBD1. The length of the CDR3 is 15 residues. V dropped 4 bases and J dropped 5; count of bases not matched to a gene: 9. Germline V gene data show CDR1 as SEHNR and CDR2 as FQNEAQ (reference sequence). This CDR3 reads CASSSGQGGGTEAFF. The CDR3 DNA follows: TGTGCCAGCAGCTCCGGACAGGGAGGGGGGACTGAAGCTTTCTTT.

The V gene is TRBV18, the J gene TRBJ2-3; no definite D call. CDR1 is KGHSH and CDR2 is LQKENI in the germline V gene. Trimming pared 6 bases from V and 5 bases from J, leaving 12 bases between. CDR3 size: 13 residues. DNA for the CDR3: TGTGCCAGCTCGCGGATCGGGCGAGATACGCAGTATTTT. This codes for CASSRIGRDTQYF.

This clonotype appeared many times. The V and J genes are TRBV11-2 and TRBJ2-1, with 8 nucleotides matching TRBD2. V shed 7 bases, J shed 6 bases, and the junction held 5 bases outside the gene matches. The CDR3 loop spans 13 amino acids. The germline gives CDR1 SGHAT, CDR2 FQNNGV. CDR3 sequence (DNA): TGTGCCAGCACCCGGGGGGGCCGCAATGAGCAGTTCTTC. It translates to CASTRGGRNEQFF.

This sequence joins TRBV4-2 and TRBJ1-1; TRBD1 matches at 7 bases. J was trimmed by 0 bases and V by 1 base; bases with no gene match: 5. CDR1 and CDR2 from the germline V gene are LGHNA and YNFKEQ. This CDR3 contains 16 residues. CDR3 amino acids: CASSQGSTGVNTEAFF. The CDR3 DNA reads TGTGCCAGCAGCCAAGGTTCTACAGGGGTGAACACTGAAGCTTTCTTT.

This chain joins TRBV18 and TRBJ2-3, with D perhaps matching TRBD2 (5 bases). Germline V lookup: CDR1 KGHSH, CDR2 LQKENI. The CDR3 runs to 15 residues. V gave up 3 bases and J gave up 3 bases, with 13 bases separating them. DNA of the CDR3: TGTGCCAGCTCACCCGTCGGGGTAGGTACAGATACGCAGTATTTT. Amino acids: CASSPVGVGTDTQYF.

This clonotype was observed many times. CDR3 sequence reads: CASSRNRADTQYF. The CDR3 coding sequence is TGCGCCAGCAGCCGCAACAGGGCAGATACGCAGTATTTT. V gene TRBV4-3 combines with J gene TRBJ2-3; D may be TRBD1 (6 bases). The germline CDR1 and CDR2 sequences are LGHNA and YSLEER. Trimming left V 4 bases short and J 4 bases short, with 9 bases between. The CDR3 has 13 residues.

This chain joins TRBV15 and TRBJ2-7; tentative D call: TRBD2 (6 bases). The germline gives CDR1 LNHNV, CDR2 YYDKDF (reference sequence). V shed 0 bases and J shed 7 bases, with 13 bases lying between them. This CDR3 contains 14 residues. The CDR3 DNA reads TGTGCCACCAGCAGAGATAGACACGCGGGGGAGCAGTACGTC. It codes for CATSRDRHAGEQYV.

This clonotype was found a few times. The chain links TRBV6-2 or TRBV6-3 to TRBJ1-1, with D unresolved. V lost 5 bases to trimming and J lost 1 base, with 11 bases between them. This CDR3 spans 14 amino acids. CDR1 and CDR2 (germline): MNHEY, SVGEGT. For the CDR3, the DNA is TGTGCCAGCAGTCGCACTCTGGGGAACACTGAAGCTTTCTTT. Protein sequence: CASSRTLGNTEAFF.

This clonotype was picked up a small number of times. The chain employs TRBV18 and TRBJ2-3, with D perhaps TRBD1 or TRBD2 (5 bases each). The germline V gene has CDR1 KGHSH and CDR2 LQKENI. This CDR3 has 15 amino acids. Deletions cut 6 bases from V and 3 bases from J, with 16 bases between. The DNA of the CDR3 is TGTGCCAGCTCGCCGGGGCAGGGACGGACAGATACGCAGTATTTT. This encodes CASSPGQGRTDTQYF.

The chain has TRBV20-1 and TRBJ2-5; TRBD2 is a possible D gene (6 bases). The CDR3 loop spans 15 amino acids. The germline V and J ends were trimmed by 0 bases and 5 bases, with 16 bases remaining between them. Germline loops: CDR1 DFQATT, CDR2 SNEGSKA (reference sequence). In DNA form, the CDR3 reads TGCAGTGCTAGAGATCCGGCGGGGCACGGGGAGACCCAGTACTTC. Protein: CSARDPAGHGETQYF.

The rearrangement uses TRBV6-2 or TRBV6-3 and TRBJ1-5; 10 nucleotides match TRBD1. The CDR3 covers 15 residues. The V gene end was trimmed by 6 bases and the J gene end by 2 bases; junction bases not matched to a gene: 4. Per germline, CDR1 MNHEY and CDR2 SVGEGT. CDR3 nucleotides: TGTGCCAGCAGAAGGACAGGGGGTCGCAATCAGCCCCAGCATTTT. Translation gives CASRRTGGRNQPQHF.

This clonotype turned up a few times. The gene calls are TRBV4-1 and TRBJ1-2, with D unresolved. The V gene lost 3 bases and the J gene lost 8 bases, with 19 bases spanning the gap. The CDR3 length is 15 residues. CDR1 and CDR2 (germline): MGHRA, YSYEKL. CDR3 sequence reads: CASSQRDESMRGYTF. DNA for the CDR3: TGCGCCAGCAGCCAGAGGGATGAGTCAATGAGGGGCTACACCTTC.

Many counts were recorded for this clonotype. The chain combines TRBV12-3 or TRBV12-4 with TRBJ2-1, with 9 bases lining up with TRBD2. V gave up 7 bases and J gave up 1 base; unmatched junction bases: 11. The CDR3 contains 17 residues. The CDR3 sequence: CASKWASTSGSYNEQFF. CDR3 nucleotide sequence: TGTGCCAGCAAGTGGGCCTCTACTAGCGGGTCCTACAATGAGCAGTTCTTC.

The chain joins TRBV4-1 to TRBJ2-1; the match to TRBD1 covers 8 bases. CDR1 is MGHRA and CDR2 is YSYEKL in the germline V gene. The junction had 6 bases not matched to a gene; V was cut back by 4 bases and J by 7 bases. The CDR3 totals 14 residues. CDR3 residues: CASSLRQGYNEQFF. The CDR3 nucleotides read TGCGCCAGCAGCCTCCGACAGGGGTATAATGAGCAGTTCTTC.

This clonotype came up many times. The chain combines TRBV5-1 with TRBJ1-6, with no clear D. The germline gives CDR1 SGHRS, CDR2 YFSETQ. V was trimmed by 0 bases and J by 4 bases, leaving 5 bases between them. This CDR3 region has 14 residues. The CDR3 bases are TGCGCCAGCAGCTTGGCTACTTATAATTCACCCCTCCACTTT. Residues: CASSLATYNSPLHF.